This paragraph reports one T cell receptor delta chain. It is likely a read error: a sequence one base away is far more abundant. Other DNA sequences of this sample code for an identical CDR3. The sample originates from a study of gamma-delta chains in newborns, infants, children. At the level of the study: Microbial exposure reportedly drives polyclonal innate γδ T cell expansion after birth.

Germline V gene data show CDR1 as TSWWSYY and CDR2 as QGS. The CDR3 is 25 amino acids. V trimming: 1 base; J trimming: 8 bases; junction bases outside the gene matches: 34. TCRdb called clones anew from the reads with CATT. This table holds a few thousand delta-chain clones, over 5.5% found once. The gene calls are TRDV1 and TRDJ2; TRDD3 agrees at 10 bases. The origin of this receptor is a child who was a newborn, infant or young child, either healthy, febrile or measles-vaccinated (not recorded which). What was sequenced was blood. The CDR3 region is CALGEPLPFRLLGDLVVVFPAQLFF. CDR3 in DNA: TGTGCTCTTGGGGAACCCCTCCCCTTCCGGCTACTGGGGGATTTAGTCGTCGTATTCCCCGCACAACTCTTCTTT.